The 12 T cell receptor beta chains below all came from one sample that was sequenced in a study of identical twins. TCRdb itself ran the 5' RACE reads through MiXCR, one entry per CDR3 protein. The sample holds about 570,000 distinct CDR3 sequences, 9.6% seen once. These data were also reused for a study on yellow fever vaccine responses in identical twins.

Sequencing input: PBMCs. All receptors derive from a woman younger than 30 in good health.

This clonotype was seen ten or more times. The V call is TRBV7-9, the J call TRBJ1-1; tentatively, D is TRBD1 (5 bases). Germline V gene sequence: CDR1 SEHNR, CDR2 FQNEAQ (reference sequence). The CDR3 is 12 residues long. V lost 5 bases to trimming and J lost 6 bases, with 10 bases between them. CDR3 region: CASSPQGPEAFF. The CDR3 bases are TGTGCCAGCAGCCCGCAGGGCCCTGAAGCTTTCTTT.

This chain connects TRBV7-2 to TRBJ2-7, with TRBD2 matching over 9 bases. This CDR3 has 15 amino acids. The trim removed 0 bases at V and 4 bases at J, leaving 4 bases unmatched. CDR1 and CDR2 (germline): SGHTA, FQGNSA. The CDR3 protein is CASSLAPSGKYEQYF. The CDR3 DNA is TGTGCCAGCAGCTTAGCGCCTAGCGGGAAGTACGAGCAGTACTTC. The variable domain in full, completed from reference TRBV7-2 and TRBJ2-7, reads GAGVSQSPSNKVTEKGKDVELRCDPISGHTALYWYRQSLGQGLEFLIYFQGNSAPDKSGLPSDRFSAERTGGSVSTLTIQRTQQEDSAVYLCASSLAPSGKYEQYFGPGTRLTVT.

In its sample, this clonotype was seen a few times. The CDR3 here is CASSLVRRDTGELFF. The DNA of the CDR3 is TGTGCCAGCAGCTTAGTTAGGAGGGACACCGGGGAGCTGTTTTTT. The chain uses TRBV11-2 and TRBJ2-2; D might be TRBD2 (6 bases). CDR3 length equals 15 residues. V dropped 1 base and J dropped 3 bases, with 9 bases sitting between them. The germline V gene has CDR1 SGHAT and CDR2 FQNNGV.

This clonotype was counted ten times or more. The J gene is TRBJ2-2, the V gene TRBV29-1; 7 bases are a match to TRBD2. The CDR3 has 14 amino acids. V lost 3 bases and J lost 2; bases outside the gene matches: 3. Germline V CDR1 and CDR2: SQVTM, ANQGSEA. For the CDR3, the DNA is TGCAGCGTTGACGGCGGGAGAAACACCGGGGAGCTGTTTTTT. It is translated as CSVDGGRNTGELFF.

V gene TRBV6-1 combines with J gene TRBJ1-1; 7 nucleotides line up with TRBD1. The trim removed 6 bases at V and 5 bases at J, leaving 9 bases unmatched. Germline assignment: CDR1 MNHNS and CDR2 SASEGT. The CDR3 length is 14 residues. CDR3 amino acids: CASRMDRLRTEAFF. The CDR3 region has the DNA TGTGCCAGCAGGATGGACAGGCTCAGGACTGAAGCTTTCTTT.

The CDR3 nucleotides read TGCAGTGCTAGTTTGAGCGGGTGGTACCAAGAGACCCAGTACTTC. It encodes CSASLSGWYQETQYF. The chain links TRBV20-1 to TRBJ2-5, with D perhaps TRBD2 (6 bases). The CDR3 spans 15 residues. Deletions cut 3 bases from V and 0 bases from J, with 14 bases between. Per the germline V gene, CDR1 is DFQATT and CDR2 is SNEGSKA (reference sequence).

The chain is built from TRBV7-9 and TRBJ1-1; 7 nucleotides align to TRBD1. This CDR3 has 17 residues. V dropped 5 bases and J dropped 0; count of bases not matched to a gene: 12. Germline V lookup: CDR1 SEHNR, CDR2 FQNEAQ (reference sequence). This chain's CDR3 is CASSPTPAGTVNTEAFF. As DNA, the CDR3 is TGTGCCAGCAGCCCAACACCCGCCGGGACAGTGAACACTGAAGCTTTCTTT.

The rearrangement joins TRBV4-3 to TRBJ2-7; D gene uncertain. Trimming removed 0 bases from V and 3 bases from J, with 12 bases in between. The CDR3 is made up of 15 amino acids. In germline, CDR1 is LGHNA, CDR2 YSLEER. CDR3 in DNA: TGCGCCAGCAGCCAAGATTGGTTTAGGGACTACGAGCAGTACTTC. This encodes CASSQDWFRDYEQYF.

This clonotype was counted many times. The V and J genes are TRBV20-1 and TRBJ2-7; D remains unclear. Germline V gene data show CDR1 as DFQATT and CDR2 as SNEGSKA (reference sequence). The length of the CDR3 is 12 residues. V lost 6 bases to trimming and J lost 2 bases, with 11 bases between them. DNA for the CDR3: TGCAGTGCGCTCTCCCCAGCCTACGAGCAGTACTTC. It specifies CSALSPAYEQYF.

The V gene is TRBV19, the J gene TRBJ2-7; maybe TRBD1 (6 bases). Germline loops: CDR1 LNHDA, CDR2 SQIVND (reference sequence). V shed 5 bases and J shed 3 bases, with 17 bases lying between them. This CDR3 region has 15 residues. CDR3 nucleotides: TGTGCCAGTAGTGAGACAGGTCTAGGAGACTACGAGCAGTACTTC. Its protein product is CASSETGLGDYEQYF.

A remark on this clonotype: A much larger clone lies a single base off, so this may be a read error. The V call is TRBV15, the J call TRBJ2-1; 10 bases are shared with TRBD1. V was clipped by 5 bases and J by 6 bases; unmatched bases: 4. The CDR3 sequence is 14 residues long. The germline gives CDR1 LNHNV, CDR2 YYDKDF (reference sequence). CDR3 in amino acids: CATSEGTGANEQFF. CDR3 nucleotides: TGTGCCACCAGCGAAGGGACAGGGGCCAATGAGCAGTTCTTC.

This clonotype came up a few times. J is TRBJ1-1 and V is TRBV20-1; 8 positions match TRBD1. Germline V CDR1 and CDR2: DFQATT, SNEGSKA (reference sequence). This CDR3 comprises 15 residues. Trimming at V came to 0 bases and at J to 7 bases, leaving 10 bases not matched to a gene. The CDR3 nucleotides read TGCAGTGCTAGAGATCGGAACAGGGGGTTCCTTGAAGCTTTCTTT. Amino acids: CSARDRNRGFLEAFF.